The 29 T cell receptor beta chains given below trace back to one sample, sequenced in a study of T cells in Graves' hyperthyroidism and ophthalmopathy. Amplification of TCR beta CDR3 regions was performed using RNA transcripts as template. A first-round RT-PCR of the TCR CDR3 used the HTBI primer set. MiXCR was run by TCRdb on the multiplex PCR reads, yielding one entry per CDR3 protein. The sample comprises fewer than 600,000 distinct CDR3 sequences, roughly 15% of which are singletons, and about 15% rests with the top ten. Sequenced material: blood. The receptors originated from a woman in her forties with Graves' hyperthyroidism.

This clonotype was picked up many times. The genes are TRBV2 and TRBJ2-3, with D possibly matching TRBD1 (6 bases). The CDR3 length is 16 residues. The ends were cut back, 1 base at V and 0 bases at J, with 11 bases in the middle. Per the germline V gene, CDR1 is SNHLY and CDR2 is FYNNEI. CDR3 bases: TGTGCCAGCAGTGAAGGGGGGCGCAGGAGCACAGATACGCAGTATTTT. This encodes CASSEGGRRSTDTQYF.

V and J are TRBV24-1 and TRBJ2-5, with D hard to call. This CDR3 contains 14 residues. Germline assignment: CDR1 KGHDR and CDR2 SFDVKD. Trimming stripped 2 bases from V and 4 bases from J, with 10 bases between. For the CDR3, the DNA is TGTGCCACCAGTGATTGGACGGTTCCAGAGACCCAGTACTTC. Translating gives CATSDWTVPETQYF.

Many counts were recorded for this clonotype. The CDR3: CASSLEGYSYEQYF. The DNA of the CDR3 is TGCGCCAGCAGCTTGGAAGGTTACTCCTACGAGCAGTACTTC. The chain joins TRBV5-1 to TRBJ2-7; D remains ambiguous. V was cut by 0 bases and J by 0 bases, with 7 bases left in between. There are 14 residues in the CDR3. The germline gives CDR1 SGHRS, CDR2 YFSETQ. Full variable domain (rest looked up from reference TRBV5-1 and TRBJ2-7): KAGVTQTPRYLIKTRGQQVTLSCSPISGHRSVSWYQQTPGQGLQFLFEYFSETQRNKGNFPGRFSGRQFSNSRSEMNVSTLELGDSALYLCASSLEGYSYEQYFGPGTRLTVT.

This clonotype was seen ten or more times. This chain joins TRBV28 and TRBJ2-3; D not resolved. Deletions cut 4 bases from V and 0 bases from J, with 5 bases between. The CDR3 is 13 residues long. CDR1 is MDHEN and CDR2 is SYDVKM in the germline V gene. The CDR3 sequence is CASSWGSTDTQYF. DNA for the CDR3: TGTGCCAGCAGTTGGGGTAGCACAGATACGCAGTATTTT.

There are many counts of this clonotype. The chain carries TRBV5-5 and TRBJ1-5; possible D gene TRBD1, 5 bases. The CDR3 is made up of 14 amino acids. Germline CDR1 is SGHKS and CDR2 is YYEKEE (reference sequence). V was pared by 3 bases and J by 3 bases, with 10 bases between. The CDR3 sequence: CASSSTEPNQPQHF. CDR3 DNA sequence: TGTGCCAGCAGCTCGACAGAGCCCAATCAGCCCCAGCATTTT.

Ten or more counts support this clonotype. The chain carries TRBV6-6 and TRBJ2-2; no definite D call. Germline lookup yields CDR1 MNHNY and CDR2 SVGAGI (reference sequence). The CDR3 covers 14 residues. The V gene lost 0 bases and the J gene lost 3 bases, with 5 bases spanning the gap. In nucleotides, the CDR3 is TGTGCCAGCAGTTACTCTAGGGACACCGGGGAGCTGTTTTTT. It specifies CASSYSRDTGELFF.

This clonotype was detected ten times or more. The chain uses TRBV3-1 and TRBJ2-7, with 10 bases that match TRBD2. Germline CDR1 LGHDT, CDR2 YNNKEL (reference sequence). J was trimmed by 5 bases and V by 0 bases; bases with no gene match: 4. The CDR3 runs 15 residues. CDR3 protein: CASSQELAGSHEQYF. The DNA of the CDR3 is TGTGCCAGCAGCCAAGAACTAGCGGGAAGTCACGAGCAGTACTTC.

This clonotype was observed at least ten times. The CDR3 DNA reads TGCGCCAGCAGCTTGGAACAGGTGGGAGATGAGCAGTTCTTC. Translation: CASSLEQVGDEQFF. The chain is built from TRBV5-1 and TRBJ2-1; D possibly matches TRBD1 or TRBD2 (5 bases each). CDR1 and CDR2 (germline): SGHRS, YFSETQ. V was cut by 0 bases and J by 8 bases, with 12 bases left in between. The CDR3 length is 14 residues.

This clonotype has a count of ten or more. The genes are TRBV12-3 or TRBV12-4 and TRBJ1-5; 8 nucleotides align to TRBD1. CDR3 length equals 16 residues. V was clipped by 8 bases and J by 0 bases; unmatched bases: 9. The CDR3 sequence: CASGTGTGTSNQPQHF. For the CDR3, the DNA is TGTGCCAGCGGTACCGGGACAGGCACTAGCAATCAGCCCCAGCATTTT.

Only a few counts were recorded for this clonotype. This may be a read error, as it is one base from a much larger clone. The chain couples TRBV6-1 to TRBJ1-5, with TRBD1 as a possible D gene (5 bases). CDR3 length: 13 residues. Germline V CDR1 and CDR2: MNHNS, SASEGT. The CDR3 spells CASLDSRNQSQHF. The CDR3 DNA sequence: TGTGCCAGTCTTGACAGCAGGAATCAGTCCCAGCATTTT.

This clonotype was seen many times. The V and J genes are TRBV2 and TRBJ1-4; D possibly corresponds to TRBD1 (6 bases). CDR3 length: 13 amino acids. Trimming removed 11 bases at V and 8 bases at J, with 18 bases between. The germline V gene encodes CDR1 SNHLY and CDR2 FYNNEI. Written as DNA, the CDR3 is TGTGCCGTCTTGGGGGGGGCTGGAGAAAAACTGTTTTTT. The encoded protein is CAVLGGAGEKLFF.

This clonotype was detected many times. The chain has TRBV20-1 and TRBJ1-1, with no clear D. V was trimmed by 3 bases and J by 5 bases, leaving 7 bases between them. There are 11 residues in the CDR3. Germline CDR1 and CDR2: DFQATT and SNEGSKA (reference sequence). CDR3: CSAREITEAFF. DNA of the CDR3: TGCAGTGCTAGGGAGATAACTGAAGCTTTCTTT.

A single count supports this clonotype. The CDR3 region has the DNA TGTGCCAGCAGCTTGGACAGGGGAATAATTCAGCCCCAGCATTTT. Its translation is CASSLDRGIIQPQHF. The genes are TRBV5-4 and TRBJ1-5; 7 bases align to TRBD1. V trimming: 0 bases; J trimming: 6 bases; junction bases outside the gene matches: 6. Germline loops: CDR1 SGHNT, CDR2 YYREEE (reference sequence). The CDR3 runs to 15 residues.

This chain links TRBV6-9 with TRBJ2-4, with 7 bases matching TRBD2. Unmatched junction bases numbered 13, after V lost 4 bases and J lost 10 bases. The CDR3 totals 15 residues. The germline gives CDR1 MNHGY, CDR2 SVAAGI. The CDR3 DNA follows: TGTGCCAGCAGTTCACCCGGGACTACGACACTTATTCAGTACTTC. Protein sequence: CASSSPGTTTLIQYF.

This clonotype was counted ten times or more. The chain couples TRBV5-1 to TRBJ2-1; 7 bases match TRBD1. In germline, CDR1 is SGHRS, CDR2 YFSETQ. The length of the CDR3 is 14 residues. Trimming took 4 bases from V and 5 from J; bases not matched to a gene: 6. The CDR3 DNA is TGCGCCAGCAGCCAACAGGGGACCCACAATGAGCAGTTCTTC. It yields the protein CASSQQGTHNEQFF. The complete variable domain, with remaining parts taken from reference TRBV5-1 and TRBJ2-1, reads KAGVTQTPRYLIKTRGQQVTLSCSPISGHRSVSWYQQTPGQGLQFLFEYFSETQRNKGNFPGRFSGRQFSNSRSEMNVSTLELGDSALYLCASSQQGTHNEQFFGPGTRLTVL.

At least ten counts were recorded for this clonotype. V and J are TRBV5-1 and TRBJ2-7, with D tentatively TRBD1 (6 bases). Germline V lookup: CDR1 SGHRS, CDR2 YFSETQ. Trimming took 5 bases from V and 2 from J, leaving 14 bases between them. This CDR3 comprises 14 residues. CDR3 residues: CASRYDRLAYEQYF. In DNA form, the CDR3 reads TGCGCCAGCAGGTATGACAGGTTGGCCTACGAGCAGTACTTC.

This clonotype was seen only a few times. This chain connects TRBV13 to TRBJ2-2; TRBD2 matches 8 bases. Germline lookup yields CDR1 PRHDT and CDR2 FYEKMQ (reference sequence). The CDR3 consists of 17 residues. With V trimmed by 5 bases and J by 2 bases, 10 bases remained unmatched. CDR3 in DNA: TGTGCCAGCAGCCTGGGTTTGAGCGGGAGTAACACCGGGGAGCTGTTTTTT. Its translation is CASSLGLSGSNTGELFF. Supplemented by reference TRBV13 and TRBJ2-2, the full variable domain reads AAGVIQSPRHLIKEKRETATLKCYPIPRHDTVYWYQQGPGQDPQFLISFYEKMQSDKGSIPDRFSAQQFSDYHSELNMSSLELGDSALYFCASSLGLSGSNTGELFFGEGSRLTVL.

The chain carries TRBV15 and TRBJ2-1, with D uncertain. Germline CDR1 is LNHNV and CDR2 is YYDKDF (reference sequence). V lost 3 bases and J lost 8, with 11 bases in between. There are 13 residues in the CDR3. Written as DNA, the CDR3 is TGTGCCACCAGCAGGCCTAATGGAGATGAGCAGTTCTTC. Amino acid sequence: CATSRPNGDEQFF.

This clonotype was counted ten times or more. The rearrangement joins TRBV3-1 to TRBJ1-1; D call uncertain. The CDR3 is 14 amino acids. Looked up from germline, CDR1 is LGHDT and CDR2 is YNNKEL (reference sequence). The V and J ends lost 4 bases and 1 base respectively, with 10 bases between them. For the CDR3, the DNA is TGTGCCAGCAGCCTTCAGAGACAGAACACTGAAGCTTTCTTT. It codes for CASSLQRQNTEAFF. The full variable domain, in which reference TRBV3-1 and TRBJ1-1 provide the parts outside the CDR3, is DTAVSQTPKYLVTQMGNDKSIKCEQNLGHDTMYWYKQDSKKFLKIMFSYNNKELIINETVPNRFSPKSPDKAHLNLHINSLELGDSAVYFCASSLQRQNTEAFFGQGTRLTVV.

In this sample, this clonotype turned up a few times. The rearrangement uses TRBV27 and TRBJ2-3; weak D call: TRBD2 (6 bases). V lost 5 bases and J 3 bases, leaving 21 bases between the germline ends. Germline loops: CDR1 MNHEY, CDR2 SMNVEV (reference sequence). This CDR3 region has 17 residues. In DNA, the CDR3 is TGTGCCAGCAGTAACCCCCGTACCGCGGGGAGGACAGATACGCAGTATTTT. Protein sequence: CASSNPRTAGRTDTQYF.

This clonotype was seen many times. The chain uses TRBV20-1 and TRBJ2-1; 11 positions match TRBD2. V shed 1 base, J shed 3 bases, and the junction held 14 bases outside the gene matches. The V gene's germline CDR1 is DFQATT and CDR2 SNEGSKA (reference sequence). This CDR3 has 19 amino acids. The CDR3, as DNA: TGCAGTGCTAGAGTTACCGGGACTAGCGGATCAGGGGTCTACAATGAGCAGTTCTTC. Its translation is CSARVTGTSGSGVYNEQFF.

The table lists this clonotype with many counts. CDR3 residues: CASSYRTGTYEQYF. Here the CDR3 DNA reads TGTGCCAGCAGTTACAGGACTGGAACCTACGAGCAGTACTTC. The genes are TRBV6-6 and TRBJ2-7; D might be TRBD2 (5 bases). Looked up from germline, CDR1 is MNHNY and CDR2 is SVGAGI (reference sequence). There are 14 residues in the CDR3. V shed 2 bases and J shed 2 bases, with 10 bases lying between them.

This clonotype has more than one count but fewer than ten. The rearrangement uses TRBV4-1 and TRBJ2-2; no reliable D call. The CDR3 runs to 14 residues. V was pared by 2 bases and J by 5 bases, with 9 bases between. Germline loops: CDR1 MGHRA, CDR2 YSYEKL. The CDR3 protein is CASSQIRDTGELFF. The CDR3 DNA reads as TGCGCCAGCAGCCAAATAAGGGATACCGGGGAGCTGTTTTTT.

This clonotype showed up many times. In nucleotides, the CDR3 is TGCAGTGCTAAGGGAGTGGAGAACACTGAAGCTTTCTTT. The encoded protein is CSAKGVENTEAFF. This rearrangement joins TRBV20-1 to TRBJ1-1, with no clear D. Germline loops: CDR1 DFQATT, CDR2 SNEGSKA (reference sequence). There are 13 residues in the CDR3. Trimming took 4 bases from V and 1 from J, leaving 10 bases between them.

This clonotype was counted only a few times. This sequence joins TRBV27 and TRBJ1-2; TRBD1 agrees at 10 bases. The CDR3 has 16 amino acids. With 1 base clipped from V and 8 bases from J, the junction kept 10 bases outside the gene matches. In germline, CDR1 is MNHEY, CDR2 SMNVEV (reference sequence). The CDR3 DNA reads TGTGCCAGCAGTTTATACCCCGGACAGGGGGAAGACGGCTACACCTTC. Translation gives CASSLYPGQGEDGYTF.

The V and J genes are TRBV6-2 or TRBV6-3 and TRBJ2-1; D is uncertain. The CDR3 has 13 residues. Trimming removed 3 bases at V and 8 bases at J, with 11 bases between. CDR1 is MNHEY, CDR2 SVGEGT, per germline. DNA of the CDR3: TGTGCCAGCAGTTATGGTAGTGGCGATGAGCAGTTCTTC. Translated: CASSYGSGDEQFF.

This clonotype occurred a few times. J is TRBJ2-5 and V is TRBV6-2 or TRBV6-3, with 8 bases aligning to TRBD1. Germline V gene data show CDR1 as MNHEY and CDR2 as SVGEGT. The CDR3 has 13 amino acids. V dropped 0 bases and J dropped 13; count of bases not matched to a gene: 7. In DNA, the CDR3 is TGTGCCAGCAGTTACTCTGATCTCGGGACAGGGTACTTC. Translation: CASSYSDLGTGYF.

The rearrangement links TRBV10-3 to TRBJ2-3, with D tentatively TRBD1 (6 bases). V lost 5 bases and J 1 base, leaving 19 bases between the germline ends. The germline gives CDR1 ENHRY, CDR2 SYGVKD. This CDR3 region has 17 residues. CDR3 region: CAISTQKQGSGTDTQYF. The CDR3, as DNA: TGTGCCATCAGTACCCAGAAACAGGGATCGGGCACAGATACGCAGTATTTT.

This clonotype was observed a single time. Sequence at one end of the junction differs from germline and may be a read error. The rearrangement uses TRBV6-1 and TRBJ1-1; possibly TRBD1 for D (6 bases). The CDR3 is 13 amino acids. Looked up from germline, CDR1 is MNHNS and CDR2 is SASEGT. CDR3 bases: TGTGCCAGCGGCAAACAGGGAAACACTGAAACTTTCTTT. Translated: CASGKQGNTETFF.